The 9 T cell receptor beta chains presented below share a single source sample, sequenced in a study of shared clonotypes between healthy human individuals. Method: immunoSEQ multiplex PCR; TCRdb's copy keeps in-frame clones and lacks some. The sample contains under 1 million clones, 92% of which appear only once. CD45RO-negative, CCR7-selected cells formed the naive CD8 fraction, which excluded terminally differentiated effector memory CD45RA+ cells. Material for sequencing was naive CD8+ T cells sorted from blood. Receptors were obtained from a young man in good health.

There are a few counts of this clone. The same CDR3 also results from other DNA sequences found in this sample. The CDR3 loop reads CASSLGQGSYEQYF. DNA for the CDR3: TGCGCCAGCAGCTTGGGACAGGGGTCCTACGAGCAGTACTTC. The chain is built from TRBV5-1 and TRBJ2-7, with 8 bases matching TRBD1. V dropped 0 bases and J dropped 1; count of bases not matched to a gene: 0. Germline values: CDR1 SGHRS, CDR2 YFSETQ. The CDR3 is 14 amino acids.

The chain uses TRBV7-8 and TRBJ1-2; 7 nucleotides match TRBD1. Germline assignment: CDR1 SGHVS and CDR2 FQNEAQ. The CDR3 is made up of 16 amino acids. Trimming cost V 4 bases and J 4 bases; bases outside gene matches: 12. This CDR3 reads CASSWDSTVLSYGYTF. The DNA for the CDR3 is TGTGCCAGCAGCTGGGACAGCACCGTCTTGTCCTATGGCTACACCTTC. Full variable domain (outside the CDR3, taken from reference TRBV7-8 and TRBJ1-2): GAGVSQSPRYKVAKRGQDVALRCDPISGHVSLFWYQQALGQGPEFLTYFQNEAQLDKSGLPSDRFFAERPEGSVSTLKIQRTQQEDSAVYLCASSWDSTVLSYGYTFGSGTRLTVV.

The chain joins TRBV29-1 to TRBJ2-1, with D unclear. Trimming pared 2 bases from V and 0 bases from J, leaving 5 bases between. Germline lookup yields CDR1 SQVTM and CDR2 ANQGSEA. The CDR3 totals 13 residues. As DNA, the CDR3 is TGCAGCGTTGAACGGGCCTCCTACAATGAGCAGTTCTTC. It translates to CSVERASYNEQFF.

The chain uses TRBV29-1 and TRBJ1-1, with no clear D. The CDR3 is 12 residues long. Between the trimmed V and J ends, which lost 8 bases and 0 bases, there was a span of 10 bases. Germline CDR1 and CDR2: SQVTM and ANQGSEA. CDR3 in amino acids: CSSLRLNTEAFF. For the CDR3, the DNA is TGCAGCTCCCTACGGTTGAACACTGAAGCTTTCTTT. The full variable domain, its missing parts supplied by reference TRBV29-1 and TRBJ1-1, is SAVISQKPSRDICQRGTSLTIQCQVDSQVTMMFWYRQQPGQSLTLIATANQGSEATYESGFVIDKFPISRPNLTFSTLTVSNMSPEDSSIYLCSSLRLNTEAFFGQGTRLTVV.

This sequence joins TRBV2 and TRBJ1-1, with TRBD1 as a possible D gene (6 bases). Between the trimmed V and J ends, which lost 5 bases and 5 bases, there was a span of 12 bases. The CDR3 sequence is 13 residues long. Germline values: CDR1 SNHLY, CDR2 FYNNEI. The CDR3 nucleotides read TGTGCCAGCAGTAAGGAGAGGGGGACTGAAGCTTTCTTT. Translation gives CASSKERGTEAFF.

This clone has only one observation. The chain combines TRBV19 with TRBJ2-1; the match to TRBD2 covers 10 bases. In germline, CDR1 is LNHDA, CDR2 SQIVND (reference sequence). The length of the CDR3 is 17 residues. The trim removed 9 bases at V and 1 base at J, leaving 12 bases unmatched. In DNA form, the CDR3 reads TGTGCCAGCAGTTCCACTAGCGGGAAAGATTCCTACAATGAGCAGTTCTTC. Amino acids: CASSSTSGKDSYNEQFF.

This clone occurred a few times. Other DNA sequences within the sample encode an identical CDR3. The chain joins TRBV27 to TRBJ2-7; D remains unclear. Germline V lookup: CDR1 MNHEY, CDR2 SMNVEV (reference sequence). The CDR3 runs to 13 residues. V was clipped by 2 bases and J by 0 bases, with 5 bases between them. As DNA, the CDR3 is TGTGCCAGCAGTTTAACAAGCTCCTACGAGCAGTACTTC. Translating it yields CASSLTSSYEQYF.

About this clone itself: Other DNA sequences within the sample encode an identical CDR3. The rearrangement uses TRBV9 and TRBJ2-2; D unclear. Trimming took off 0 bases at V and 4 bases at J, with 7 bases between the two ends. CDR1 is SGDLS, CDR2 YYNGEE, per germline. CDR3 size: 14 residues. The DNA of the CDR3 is TGTGCCAGCAGCGTAGGAGGTGGCACCGGGGAGCTGTTTTTT. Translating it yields CASSVGGGTGELFF.

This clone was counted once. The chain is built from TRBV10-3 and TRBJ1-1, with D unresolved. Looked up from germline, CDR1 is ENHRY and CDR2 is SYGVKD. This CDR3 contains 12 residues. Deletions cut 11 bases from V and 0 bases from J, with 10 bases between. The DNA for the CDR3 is TGTGCCTGCGAGGGAATGAACACTGAAGCTTTCTTT. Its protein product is CACEGMNTEAFF.